The clone carrying this T cell receptor beta chain was detected only a few times. Its specificity is not known. Other DNA sequences in the sample encode the same CDR3. This sample stems from a study of beta chain features in type 1 diabetes. Whole-study findings and limits: Healthy donors had naive, central memory and Treg TCRB repertoires that appeared less similar than those seen among patients.

Expressed TCRB transcripts were sequenced, since all the RNA that had been isolated was reverse transcribed. The data were produced by immunoSEQ multiplex PCR, yet TCRdb's version contains in-frame clones alone and is incomplete. The sample includes a few hundred thousand clones, around 12% of them seen just once. With V trimmed by 0 bases and J by 7 bases, 9 bases remained unmatched. The CDR3 totals 15 residues. The germline CDR1 and CDR2 sequences are GTSNPN and SVGIG (reference sequence). The source material was naive CD4+ T cells from blood. The chain has TRBV30 and TRBJ1-5, with 7 nucleotides matching TRBD1. The TCR originated in a young man in good health. CDR3 in DNA: TGTGCCTGGAGTGTAGGGCAGGGGGTTCGCCAGCCCCAGCATTTT. Translated: CAWSVGQGVRQPQHF.